In its sample, the clone carrying this T cell receptor (beta chain) was seen many times. What it binds is unknown. The sample belongs to a study of T cells after yellow fever vaccination. Across the whole study: When fractions had low cell numbers, they were prepared with SMART-Seq v4 Ultra Low Input. Study-wide results and caveats: Booster samples showed a return of most primary-vaccination clones (approximately 96% CD4, approximately 88% CD8).

TCRdb itself ran the 5' RACE reads through MiXCR, one entry per CDR3 protein. The table records tens of thousands of distinct CDR3 sequences, more than 5.5% of them present only once. Deletions cut 1 base from V and 3 bases from J, with 15 bases between. Germline-derived CDR1 and CDR2 are LNHNV and YYDKDF (reference sequence). There are 16 residues in the CDR3. The clonotype comes from a man aged 18 to 29 who received the YFV17D yellow fever vaccine. The V call is TRBV15, the J call TRBJ2-5; D possibly matches TRBD1 or TRBD2 (5 bases each). The input for sequencing was CD8+ T cells sorted from PBMCs, taken less than 11 days after the first yellow fever vaccination. CDR3 DNA sequence: TGTGCCACCAGCAGAGCTGGACCTCGGGGCAAAGAGACCCAGTACTTC. Translating gives CATSRAGPRGKETQYF.